This T cell receptor (beta chain) emerged from a study of a mutant IDH1 vaccine in newly diagnosed glioma. In the study overall: In some groups vaccination began 4-6 weeks post-radiotherapy; others received it with temozolomide. Treated patients comprised roughly 60% males and roughly 40% females, mean age 40.4 years. The earlier regimen, radiotherapy, temozolomide, or both, was most often both.

In regard to this clone: Antigen: not known.

Overall study findings and caveats: Variations in leading peripheral T cell clonotypes appeared to have no connection with pseudoprogression.

TCRdb keeps only in-frame clones here, not all; method: immunoSEQ multiplex PCR. The sample lists 52,000 or so clones; 81% were seen once. CDR1 and CDR2 (germline): MNHNS, SASEGT. This CDR3 is 15 amino acids long. V was pared by 4 bases and J by 5 bases, with 8 bases of the junction left unmatched. The time point denotes: week 23, last vaccination. It was 300 ug of mutant IDH1 20-mer peptide that made up each vaccine dose, given with topical imiquimod. The chain is built from TRBV6-1 and TRBJ2-7, with 10 bases that match TRBD1. This sequence originates from a woman in her forties with glioma. Some clones in this sample may be carry-over from other donors' samples. Sample: PBMCs, taken from a glioma patient whose treatment included an IDH1 peptide vaccine. CDR3 in amino acids: CASSGGQGGWDEQYF. The CDR3 region has the DNA TGTGCCAGCAGTGGAGGACAGGGGGGCTGGGACGAGCAGTACTTC.